One sample yielded the 22 T cell receptor beta chains listed below, sequenced in a study of blood T cell repertoires in COVID-19 (dated by TCRdb to the early 2020s). Libraries were built with the immunoSEQ multiplex PCR assay. This is the immuneACCESS table as TCRdb keeps it, with only in-frame sequences that have V and J called. A part of the clones is gone; compared with another copy, unresolved V genes explain less than half, and the rest is unexplained. The sample table shows roughly 220,000 clones, and 80% to 90% are seen once. Around 1.5% of the sample comes from the top ten. The sequenced sample was peripheral blood. The receptor set was obtained from a middle-aged woman who had recovered from COVID-19.

The chain is built from TRBV12-3 or TRBV12-4 and TRBJ2-1; TRBD1 might be the D (5 bases). V was cut by 6 bases and J by 5 bases, with 8 bases left in between. This CDR3 comprises 12 residues. CDR3 sequence (DNA): TGTGCCAGCAGATCGGACAACAATGAGCAGTTCTTC. Encoded protein: CASRSDNNEQFF.

The chain has TRBV21-1 and TRBJ1-1; TRBD1, the table's D call, lacks a check against the DNA. TRBV21-1 is a known pseudogene. This CDR3 has 15 amino acids. The DNA of the CDR3 is TGTGCCAGCAGCCGTCAGCCGACAGGGAACACTGAAGCTTTCTTT. The encoded protein is CASSRQPTGNTEAFF.

The chain is built from TRBV9 and TRBJ2-7; perhaps TRBD1 as D (6 bases). There are 14 residues in the CDR3. The V and J ends lost 4 bases and 0 bases respectively, with 11 bases between them. The germline V gene has CDR1 SGDLS and CDR2 YYNGEE. The CDR3 nucleotides read TGTGCCAGCAGCCCGACAGGACTCTCCTACGAGCAGTACTTC. It is translated as CASSPTGLSYEQYF.

This clone was seen a single time. The chain combines TRBV6-5 with TRBJ1-1; D perhaps matches TRBD1 (6 bases). The germline gives CDR1 MNHEY, CDR2 SVGAGI. The CDR3 is 16 amino acids. The germline V and J ends were trimmed by 2 bases and 3 bases, with 16 bases remaining between them. CDR3 DNA: TGTGCCAGCAGTTACCCCCTCGGGGGGGGCCACACTGAAGCTTTCTTT. Protein product: CASSYPLGGGHTEAFF.

A word on this clone: The identical CDR3 is also encoded by other nucleotide sequences in the sample. The V and J genes are TRBV24-1 and TRBJ1-2, with no clear D. The CDR3 contains 11 residues. Trimming left V 4 bases short and J 8 bases short, with 7 bases between. The V gene's germline CDR1 is KGHDR and CDR2 SFDVKD. The CDR3, as DNA: TGTGCCACCAGTGACTCAGGAGGCTACACCTTC. It is translated as CATSDSGGYTF.

This chain links TRBV7-9 with TRBJ1-1; maybe TRBD1 (5 bases). Germline values: CDR1 SEHNR, CDR2 FQNEAQ (reference sequence). V was cut by 5 bases and J by 1 base, with 8 bases left in between. This CDR3 comprises 13 residues. In DNA, the CDR3 is TGTGCCAGCAGCCCGACAGCGAACACTGAAGCTTTCTTT. Translated: CASSPTANTEAFF.

The rearrangement links TRBV9 to TRBJ2-3; 9 bases align to TRBD2. The germline CDR1 and CDR2 sequences are SGDLS and YYNGEE. V trimming: 4 bases; J trimming: 4 bases; junction bases outside the gene matches: 4. The length of the CDR3 is 14 residues. CDR3 in amino acids: CASSIAGVADTQYF. In DNA form, the CDR3 reads TGTGCCAGCAGCATAGCGGGGGTAGCAGATACGCAGTATTTT.

The chain has TRBV3-1 (or the pseudogene TRBV3-2) and TRBJ2-7, with 9 bases lining up with TRBD2. The J segment lost 0 bases and the V segment lost 3 bases, leaving 3 bases of the junction unmatched. This CDR3 has 15 residues. From germline, CDR1 is LGHDT and CDR2 YNNKEL (reference sequence). CDR3 sequence (DNA): TGTGCCAGCAGCCAGCCTAGCGGGGTCTCCTACGAGCAGTACTTC. Its protein product is CASSQPSGVSYEQYF.

This rearrangement joins TRBV9 to TRBJ1-5; maybe TRBD1 (6 bases). The V end was cut by 8 bases, the J end by 5 bases, with 20 bases between. In germline, CDR1 is SGDLS, CDR2 YYNGEE. This CDR3 region has 15 residues. The DNA for the CDR3 is TGTGCCAGAAACATAAGGGGGGGCACCCATCAGCCCCAGCATTTT. It specifies CARNIRGGTHQPQHF.

The chain is built from TRBV6-5 and TRBJ2-7, with TRBD1 matching over 8 bases. The V and J ends lost 4 bases and 3 bases, in that order; junction bases with no gene match: 5. This CDR3 is built from 14 residues. Germline CDR1 reads MNHEY; CDR2 reads SVGAGI. CDR3 bases: TGTGCCAGCAGTTCCCAGACAGGGGTCTACGAGCAGTACTTC. Residues: CASSSQTGVYEQYF.

V gene TRBV21-1 combines with J gene TRBJ1-5. TRBV21-1 is noted as a pseudogene. The CDR3 totals 18 residues. Here the CDR3 DNA reads TGTGCCAGCAGGGTGAATGGGCAGTCCTCCGGGGGCAATCAGCCCCAGCATTTT. Protein sequence: CASRVNGQSSGGNQPQHF.

The chain is built from TRBV4-1 and TRBJ1-4; 7 nucleotides align to TRBD1. The CDR3 length is 18 residues. V lost 2 bases to trimming and J lost 3 bases; unmatched junction nucleotides: 12. Germline V gene data show CDR1 as MGHRA and CDR2 as YSYEKL. The CDR3 region has the DNA TGCGCCAGCAGCCAATGGGGGACAGCCGGAGGGTCTAATGAAAAACTGTTTTTT. Translated: CASSQWGTAGGSNEKLFF.

The rearrangement uses TRBV13 and TRBJ2-3; maybe TRBD2 (5 bases). Trimming pared 2 bases from V and 0 bases from J, leaving 18 bases between. Per the germline V gene, CDR1 is PRHDT and CDR2 is FYEKMQ (reference sequence). This CDR3 region has 18 residues. DNA for the CDR3: TGTGCCAGCAGCTTATGGTTGACGGGCGGGCCCAGCACAGATACGCAGTATTTT. Protein sequence: CASSLWLTGGPSTDTQYF.

The chain joins TRBV19 to TRBJ2-7, with TRBD2 matching over 8 bases. Per the germline V gene, CDR1 is LNHDA and CDR2 is SQIVND (reference sequence). This CDR3 has 15 residues. The V gene end was trimmed by 4 bases and the J gene end by 4 bases; junction bases not matched to a gene: 9. The CDR3 sequence is CASSNIAGSTYEQYF. The CDR3 DNA follows: TGTGCCAGTAGTAATATAGCGGGGTCTACTTACGAGCAGTACTTC.

This clone has just a few counts. The genes are TRBV7-3 and TRBJ1-1; unclear D gene. V was shortened by 1 base and J by 1 base, with 10 bases between the two germline ends. The CDR3 consists of 15 residues. Germline V gene lookup returns CDR1 SGHTA and CDR2 FQGTGA. CDR3: CASSLMTPGNTEAFF. The CDR3 nucleotides read TGTGCCAGCAGCTTAATGACTCCTGGGAACACTGAAGCTTTCTTT.

This clone has more than one count but fewer than ten. This chain joins TRBV11-2 and TRBJ2-2; 9 bases fit TRBD2. Trimming removed 2 bases from V and 4 bases from J; junction bases left unmatched: 5. Per germline, CDR1 SGHAT and CDR2 FQNNGV. The CDR3 has 16 residues. CDR3 loop: CASSLLPGLATGELFF. In DNA form, the CDR3 reads TGTGCCAGCAGCTTACTCCCGGGACTAGCCACCGGGGAGCTGTTTTTT.

This rearrangement joins TRBV18 to TRBJ1-1, with 8 bases lining up with TRBD1. The CDR3 has 16 amino acids. Germline loops: CDR1 KGHSH, CDR2 LQKENI. V gave up 6 bases and J gave up 1 base; unmatched junction bases: 10. This chain's CDR3 is CASSPGRQGTNTEAFF. Written as DNA, the CDR3 is TGTGCCAGCTCCCCGGGCCGACAGGGGACGAACACTGAAGCTTTCTTT.

The gene calls are TRBV28 and TRBJ2-7; TRBD1 matches 9 bases. The J segment lost 4 bases and the V segment lost 6 bases, leaving 7 bases of the junction unmatched. CDR1 and CDR2 from the germline V gene are MDHEN and SYDVKM. The CDR3 spans 14 residues. CDR3 in amino acids: CASRQGAFFYEQYF. In DNA, the CDR3 is TGTGCCAGCAGACAGGGGGCATTTTTTTACGAGCAGTACTTC.

The chain employs TRBV3-1 (or the pseudogene TRBV3-2) and TRBJ1-5; 8 nucleotides agree with TRBD1. V gave up 6 bases and J gave up 9 bases; unmatched junction bases: 10. CDR3 length equals 14 residues. CDR1 and CDR2 from the germline V gene are LGHDT and YNNKEL (reference sequence). The CDR3 loop is CASRDRGPGGPQHF. The CDR3, as DNA: TGTGCCAGCAGAGACAGGGGCCCTGGCGGGCCCCAGCATTTT.

The genes are TRBV4-3 and TRBJ1-1; D remains unclear. V lost 0 bases and J 5 bases, leaving 7 bases between the germline ends. CDR3 length equals 13 residues. Germline lookup yields CDR1 LGHNA and CDR2 YSLEER. CDR3 sequence (DNA): TGCGCCAGCAGCCAAGACTCGGGGACTGAAGCTTTCTTT. It yields the protein CASSQDSGTEAFF.

V usage is TRBV7-3 and J usage is TRBJ2-5; 8 bases are a match to TRBD2. Germline CDR1 and CDR2: SGHTA and FQGTGA. The V and J ends lost 5 bases and 2 bases, in that order; junction bases with no gene match: 4. The CDR3 is made up of 14 amino acids. Here the CDR3 reads CASSPGGLQETQYF. CDR3 DNA: TGTGCCAGCAGCCCGGGGGGGCTACAAGAGACCCAGTACTTC.

The chain has TRBV4-3 and TRBJ2-4; D is uncertain. Trimming removed 6 bases from V and 6 bases from J, with 6 bases in between. Germline V gene data show CDR1 as LGHNA and CDR2 as YSLEER. The CDR3 extends over 11 amino acids. The CDR3: CASRAVNIQYF. As DNA, the CDR3 is TGCGCCAGCAGGGCAGTAAACATTCAGTACTTC.